The next 23 T cell receptor beta chains were all read from a single sample in a study of blood T cell repertoires in COVID-19 (dated by TCRdb to 2018 to 2020). The method was the immunoSEQ multiplex PCR assay. The source is immuneACCESS, and TCRdb retained only in-frame sequences with V and J called. Part of the clones is not carried over; for the studies checked, unresolved V genes explain less than half of this, and the remainder is unexplained. This sample lists 65,000 to 90,000 clones; roughly 84% were detected once. The top ten constitute 25% to 30% of the sample. Sample: peripheral blood. The receptors here all came from a human donor in a cohort sampled during active COVID-19.

The V call is TRBV15, the J call TRBJ2-5, with a tentative D call TRBD1 (6 bases). CDR1 is LNHNV and CDR2 is YYDKDF in the germline V gene (reference sequence). The CDR3 is 15 amino acids. Between the trimmed V and J ends, which lost 0 bases and 5 bases, there was a span of 13 bases. The CDR3: CATSRDWTASETQYF. The CDR3 DNA reads as TGTGCCACCAGCAGAGATTGGACAGCCTCGGAGACCCAGTACTTC.

This clone has more than one count but fewer than ten. The same CDR3 can be traced to other DNA sequences in this sample. The chain joins TRBV5-1 to TRBJ2-7; 7 bases agree with TRBD2. V was clipped by 4 bases and J by 6 bases; unmatched bases: 7. The CDR3 runs 13 residues. Germline V gene sequence: CDR1 SGHRS, CDR2 YFSETQ. CDR3 in amino acids: CASSLTGGGEQYF. The CDR3 nucleotides are TGCGCCAGCAGCCTGACGGGGGGTGGCGAGCAGTACTTC. Complete variable domain (other parts from reference TRBV5-1 and TRBJ2-7): KAGVTQTPRYLIKTRGQQVTLSCSPISGHRSVSWYQQTPGQGLQFLFEYFSETQRNKGNFPGRFSGRQFSNSRSEMNVSTLELGDSALYLCASSLTGGGEQYFGPGTRLTVT.

The V gene is TRBV6-5, the J gene TRBJ1-6; 8 nucleotides agree with TRBD1. The CDR3 has 14 residues. CDR1 MNHEY and CDR2 SVGAGI come from the germline V gene. J lost 9 bases, V lost 6 bases, and 7 bases had no gene match. The CDR3 coding sequence is TGTGCCAGCAGATTCCGTGGGACAGGTTCACCCCTCCACTTT. Amino acids: CASRFRGTGSPLHF.

V is TRBV7-6 and J is TRBJ2-1; 8 bases match TRBD2. Germline CDR1 reads SGHVS; CDR2 reads FNYEAQ. The CDR3 has 16 residues. V shed 5 bases, J shed 7 bases, and the junction held 13 bases outside the gene matches. In nucleotides, the CDR3 is TGTGCCAGCAGCCCCACCCGGGGGGGGGCCAGGAATGAGCAGTTCTTC. Its translation: CASSPTRGGARNEQFF.

The CDR3 loop is CASSQENRDYEQYF. In DNA form, the CDR3 reads TGCGCCAGCAGCCAAGAAAACAGGGACTACGAGCAGTACTTC. The V call is TRBV4-1, the J call TRBJ2-7; D perhaps matches TRBD1 (6 bases). V lost 0 bases and J 3 bases, leaving 9 bases between the germline ends. The CDR3 contains 14 residues. The germline V gene encodes CDR1 MGHRA and CDR2 YSYEKL.

V gene TRBV9 combines with J gene TRBJ2-1; maybe TRBD2 (7 bases). The CDR3 runs to 14 residues. Trimming removed 3 bases at V and 9 bases at J, with 16 bases between. CDR1 SGDLS and CDR2 YYNGEE come from the germline V gene. The CDR3 is CASSADLGGGEQFF. In nucleotides, the CDR3 is TGTGCCAGCAGCGCCGACCTGGGAGGGGGTGAGCAGTTCTTC. The full variable domain, with the rest looked up from reference TRBV9 and TRBJ2-1, is DSGVTQTPKHLITATGQRVTLRCSPRSGDLSVYWYQQSLDQGLQFLIQYYNGEERAKGNILERFSAQQFPDLHSELNLSSLELGDSALYFCASSADLGGGEQFFGPGTRLTVL.

The gene calls are TRBV4-1 and TRBJ2-3; tentative D call: TRBD2 (5 bases). Germline values: CDR1 MGHRA, CDR2 YSYEKL. The ends were cut back, 6 bases at V and 2 bases at J, with 12 bases in the middle. This CDR3 is built from 14 residues. For the CDR3, the DNA is TGCGCCAGCAGGGCAGCGGAATTCACAGATACGCAGTATTTT. This translates into CASRAAEFTDTQYF.

This chain uses TRBV25-1 with TRBJ2-1, with 11 bases lining up with TRBD2. This CDR3 comprises 16 residues. Looked up from germline, CDR1 is MGHDK and CDR2 is SYGVNS. J lost 4 bases, V lost 5 bases, and 7 bases had no gene match. The CDR3 region is CASSTLAGGSYNEQFF. CDR3 sequence (DNA): TGTGCCAGCAGTACCCTAGCGGGGGGAAGTTACAATGAGCAGTTCTTC.

The table lists this clone with a count of one. The chain couples TRBV7-2 to TRBJ1-1; D is uncertain. The CDR3 contains 13 residues. V gave up 3 bases and J gave up 0 bases, with 5 bases separating them. Per germline, CDR1 SGHTA and CDR2 FQGNSA. In DNA, the CDR3 is TGTGCCAGCAGCTTCGGGATGAACACTGAAGCTTTCTTT. It is translated as CASSFGMNTEAFF.

This clone came up a few times. The chain is built from TRBV7-6 and TRBJ2-1, with 9 positions matching TRBD1. Germline lookup yields CDR1 SGHVS and CDR2 FNYEAQ. The CDR3 is 16 amino acids. J was trimmed by 4 bases and V by 2 bases; bases with no gene match: 6. The CDR3 is CASSLLAGTGYNEQFF. CDR3 bases: TGTGCCAGCAGCTTACTCGCCGGGACAGGGTACAATGAGCAGTTCTTC.

The table lists this clone with a few counts. The V call is TRBV28, the J call TRBJ1-5; no clear D gene. This CDR3 comprises 13 residues. V lost 6 bases to trimming and J lost 4 bases, with 10 bases between them. Per germline, CDR1 MDHEN and CDR2 SYDVKM. The CDR3 region has the DNA TGTGCCAGCAGGGCGGGATTGAATCAGCCCCAGCATTTT. As protein: CASRAGLNQPQHF. The full variable domain, rest sourced from reference TRBV28 and TRBJ1-5, is DVKVTQSSRYLVKRTGEKVFLECVQDMDHENMFWYRQDPGLGLRLIYFSYDVKMKEKGDIPEGYSVSREKKERFSLILESASTNQTSMYLCASRAGLNQPQHFGDGTRLSIL.

V usage is TRBV5-4 and J usage is TRBJ1-2; the match to TRBD1 covers 10 bases. The CDR3 is made up of 14 amino acids. V was clipped by 3 bases and J by 5 bases; unmatched bases: 4. Germline V gene data show CDR1 as SGHNT and CDR2 as YYREEE (reference sequence). The CDR3 nucleotides read TGTGCCAGCAGCTCGCGACAGGGGGCGTATGGCTACACCTTC. Translating it yields CASSSRQGAYGYTF.

The chain employs TRBV7-2 and TRBJ2-2; D perhaps matches TRBD1 (5 bases). CDR1 SGHTA and CDR2 FQGNSA come from the germline V gene. V was pared by 5 bases and J by 1 base, with 11 bases between. This CDR3 contains 15 residues. The CDR3 sequence is CASSLHRGNTGELFF. DNA for the CDR3: TGTGCCAGCAGCCTTCATAGGGGGAACACCGGGGAGCTGTTTTTT.

The V call is TRBV28, the J call TRBJ2-7; D is unresolved. Germline CDR1 is MDHEN and CDR2 is SYDVKM. The germline V and J ends were trimmed by 7 bases and 1 base, with 11 bases remaining between them. This CDR3 has 13 amino acids. CDR3 residues: CASTSTPSYEQYF. The CDR3 coding sequence is TGTGCCAGCACATCAACACCTTCCTACGAGCAGTACTTC.

The chain combines TRBV9 with TRBJ2-7, with TRBD2 as a possible D gene (6 bases). This CDR3 region has 14 residues. V was trimmed by 0 bases and J by 2 bases, leaving 9 bases between them. CDR1 is SGDLS and CDR2 is YYNGEE in the germline V gene. The CDR3 sequence is CASSVESSAYEQYF. DNA for the CDR3: TGTGCCAGCAGCGTAGAATCTAGCGCCTACGAGCAGTACTTC.

V is TRBV9 and J is TRBJ2-1; 7 positions match TRBD2. The CDR3 covers 15 residues. Unmatched junction bases numbered 4, after V lost 0 bases and J lost 4 bases. Germline V gives CDR1 SGDLS, CDR2 YYNGEE. The DNA of the CDR3 is TGTGCCAGCAGCGTAGCGGGGGGAGGGTACAATGAGCAGTTCTTC. Translating it yields CASSVAGGGYNEQFF.

The gene calls are TRBV27 and TRBJ1-2; unclear D gene. The length of the CDR3 is 14 residues. Trimming left V 5 bases short and J 4 bases short, with 14 bases between. CDR1 and CDR2 from the germline V gene are MNHEY and SMNVEV (reference sequence). CDR3 bases: TGTGCCAGCAGTCCTTCGAGTTTGTTCTATGGCTACACCTTC. Residues: CASSPSSLFYGYTF.

The chain has TRBV7-8 and TRBJ1-5; TRBD1 matches 12 bases. CDR3 length equals 17 residues. With V trimmed by 2 bases and J by 5 bases, 7 bases remained unmatched. Germline V gives CDR1 SGHVS, CDR2 FQNEAQ. The CDR3 DNA reads TGTGCCAGCAGCTTATTCCGGGACAGGGGGCGCGATCAGCCCCAGCATTTT. Translation gives CASSLFRDRGRDQPQHF. Together with reference TRBV7-8 and TRBJ1-5, the CDR3 gives the full variable domain: GAGVSQSPRYKVAKRGQDVALRCDPISGHVSLFWYQQALGQGPEFLTYFQNEAQLDKSGLPSDRFFAERPEGSVSTLKIQRTQQEDSAVYLCASSLFRDRGRDQPQHFGDGTRLSIL.

V is TRBV29-1 and J is TRBJ1-2, with D perhaps TRBD1 (6 bases). V was shortened by 3 bases and J by 4 bases, with 15 bases between the two germline ends. CDR1 is SQVTM, CDR2 ANQGSEA, per germline. There are 14 residues in the CDR3. In DNA, the CDR3 is TGCAGCGTTGAGAATGGACAGCAGAGCTATGGCTACACCTTC. This encodes CSVENGQQSYGYTF.

The chain recombines TRBV6-5 with TRBJ1-1; a weak D match, TRBD1 (5 bases). The germline gives CDR1 MNHEY, CDR2 SVGAGI. The V gene lost 2 bases and the J gene lost 3 bases, with 10 bases spanning the gap. The CDR3 is 14 residues long. CDR3 DNA sequence: TGTGCCAGCAGTTACGACAGCTGGGACACTGAAGCTTTCTTT. Translated: CASSYDSWDTEAFF.

This clone was seen just once. The rearrangement joins TRBV7-9 to TRBJ1-6, with D tentatively TRBD1 (5 bases). The CDR3 length is 15 residues. V was trimmed by 1 base and J by 11 bases, leaving 15 bases between them. Germline assignment: CDR1 SEHNR and CDR2 FQNEAQ (reference sequence). CDR3 sequence: CASSLGGGNTPPLHF. In nucleotides, the CDR3 is TGTGCCAGCAGCTTAGGGGGGGGGAATACTCCACCCCTCCACTTT.

In DNA, the CDR3 is TGTGCCAGCAGCGCCCGGACTTCCTACGAGCAGTACTTC. This sequence encodes CASSARTSYEQYF. V usage is TRBV6-5 and J usage is TRBJ2-7, with D possibly being TRBD2 (5 bases). This CDR3 contains 13 residues. The germline V gene encodes CDR1 MNHEY and CDR2 SVGAGI. The ends were cut back, 6 bases at V and 1 base at J, with 10 bases in the middle.

This clone has just one count. V usage is TRBV7-9 and J usage is TRBJ2-2, with D maybe TRBD1 (6 bases). The V gene lost 2 bases and the J gene lost 5 bases, with 9 bases spanning the gap. The CDR3 extends over 14 amino acids. CDR1 SEHNR and CDR2 FQNEAQ come from the germline V gene (reference sequence). The CDR3 is CASSLQGFTGELFF. CDR3 DNA sequence: TGTGCCAGCAGCTTACAGGGGTTTACCGGGGAGCTGTTTTTT.